Listed here are 12 T cell receptor beta chains from one sample, sequenced in a study of OX40 agonist ivuxolimab in advanced cancers. Sequencing used immunoSEQ multiplex PCR; TCRdb keeps in-frame clones, though not all of them. Altogether approximately 79,000 clones are present, roughly 86% being singletons, with the ten largest covering 0.85% to 1%. Here the sequenced sample was CD4+ or CD8+ T cells sorted from blood, taken in a trial of the OX40 agonist ivuxolimab. The receptors shown here come from an adult with an advanced solid tumor such as melanoma, head and neck, liver or kidney cancer.

This chain uses TRBV28 with TRBJ1-1; D might be TRBD1 (5 bases). Per germline, CDR1 MDHEN and CDR2 SYDVKM. The CDR3 has 16 amino acids. The V end lost 5 bases, the J end lost 1 base, and 17 bases lay between the germline ends. The CDR3 loop reads CASSPPRGSPNTEAFF. CDR3 DNA: TGTGCCAGCAGTCCGCCCCGGGGCAGCCCGAACACTGAAGCTTTCTTT. Supplemented by reference TRBV28 and TRBJ1-1, the full variable domain reads DVKVTQSSRYLVKRTGEKVFLECVQDMDHENMFWYRQDPGLGLRLIYFSYDVKMKEKGDIPEGYSVSREKKERFSLILESASTNQTSMYLCASSPPRGSPNTEAFFGQGTRLTVV.

The rearrangement joins TRBV5-4 to TRBJ2-7; 8 bases are a match to TRBD1. With 5 bases clipped from V and 3 bases from J, the junction kept 10 bases outside the gene matches. CDR3 length: 15 residues. Germline V gives CDR1 SGHNT, CDR2 YYREEE (reference sequence). CDR3 region: CASRKSGTGLYEQYF. The CDR3 bases are TGTGCCAGCAGAAAATCCGGGACAGGTCTCTACGAGCAGTACTTC.

This chain uses TRBV6-5 with TRBJ1-1; D might be TRBD1 (6 bases). Trimming took 6 bases from V and 4 from J, leaving 18 bases between them. Germline V gene data show CDR1 as MNHEY and CDR2 as SVGAGI. The CDR3 is 15 amino acids. CDR3 in amino acids: CASSPGQPVFTEAFF. The CDR3 bases are TGTGCCAGCAGCCCCGGACAGCCCGTATTCACTGAAGCTTTCTTT.

This chain joins TRBV7-9 and TRBJ1-2; no reliable D call. The V end was cut by 0 bases, the J end by 2 bases, with 7 bases between. This CDR3 is built from 14 residues. Germline CDR1 SEHNR, CDR2 FQNEAQ (reference sequence). CDR3 in DNA: TGTGCCAGCAGCTTAGCGGGCGTCAACTATGGCTACACCTTC. This gives the protein CASSLAGVNYGYTF.

The V gene is TRBV29-1, the J gene TRBJ1-4; TRBD1 matches at 7 bases. Germline V gene data show CDR1 as SQVTM and CDR2 as ANQGSEA. The V gene end was trimmed by 7 bases and the J gene end by 8 bases; junction bases not matched to a gene: 10. The CDR3 is 13 residues long. CDR3 in DNA: TGCAGCGCGCTAACAGGGGAGGACGAAAAACTGTTTTTT. Protein: CSALTGEDEKLFF.

V gene TRBV15 combines with J gene TRBJ1-6, with a weak D call TRBD1 (5 bases). V was clipped by 5 bases and J by 7 bases, with 12 bases between them. The CDR3 loop spans 14 amino acids. Germline CDR1 is LNHNV and CDR2 is YYDKDF (reference sequence). Written as DNA, the CDR3 is TGTGCCACCAGCCTATGGGGCGGGAATTCACCCCTCCACTTT. Amino acid sequence: CATSLWGGNSPLHF.

V and J are TRBV25-1 and TRBJ2-4; D gene uncertain. V shed 1 base and J shed 3 bases, with 10 bases lying between them. CDR3 length: 15 residues. The V gene's germline CDR1 is MGHDK and CDR2 SYGVNS. CDR3 residues: CASSESGWGKNIQYF. The CDR3, as DNA: TGTGCCAGCAGTGAATCGGGTTGGGGCAAAAACATTCAGTACTTC.

V usage is TRBV27 and J usage is TRBJ1-5, with D possibly being TRBD1 (6 bases). CDR1 MNHEY and CDR2 SMNVEV come from the germline V gene (reference sequence). There are 15 residues in the CDR3. V gave up 1 base and J gave up 7 bases, with 14 bases separating them. CDR3 nucleotide sequence: TGTGCCAGCAGTTTATTACCACAGGGTGGACAGCCCCAGCATTTT. Amino acids: CASSLLPQGGQPQHF.

This chain connects TRBV11-3 to TRBJ2-7; D may be TRBD2 (6 bases). In germline, CDR1 is SGHNT, CDR2 YENEEA. The CDR3 contains 14 residues. Between the trimmed V and J ends, which lost 2 bases and 6 bases, there was a span of 14 bases. This CDR3 is CASSLIGGEGEQYF. CDR3 sequence (DNA): TGTGCCAGCAGCTTAATCGGCGGGGAAGGCGAGCAGTACTTC.

In its sample, this clone was seen a few times. The chain is built from TRBV6-4 and TRBJ1-2, with 10 bases fitting TRBD1. V gave up 4 bases and J gave up 4 bases; unmatched junction bases: 12. This CDR3 has 17 amino acids. The germline V gene has CDR1 MRHNA and CDR2 SNTAGT. The CDR3 loop reads CASSVSPRTGGGYGYTF. The DNA of the CDR3 is TGTGCCAGCAGTGTCTCACCCCGGACAGGGGGGGGCTATGGCTACACCTTC.

This chain joins TRBV5-1 and TRBJ1-1; tentative D call: TRBD1 (5 bases). The V gene lost 1 base and the J gene lost 3 bases, with 13 bases spanning the gap. CDR3 size: 15 residues. Germline assignment: CDR1 SGHRS and CDR2 YFSETQ. Here the CDR3 reads CASSLHPGLDTEAFF. CDR3 sequence (DNA): TGCGCCAGCAGCTTGCATCCAGGGTTGGACACTGAAGCTTTCTTT.

The V gene is TRBV6-6, the J gene TRBJ2-7, with 11 bases that match TRBD2. Germline V gene sequence: CDR1 MNHNY, CDR2 SVGAGI (reference sequence). V was pared by 7 bases and J by 4 bases, with 6 bases of the junction left unmatched. The CDR3 loop spans 14 amino acids. CDR3 amino acids: CASTGTSGSYEQYF. For the CDR3, the DNA is TGTGCCAGCACCGGGACTAGCGGCTCTTACGAGCAGTACTTC.